A selection of T cell receptor beta chains follows, all from one sample in a study of shared clonotypes between healthy human individuals. Assay used: immunoSEQ multiplex PCR; TCRdb lists only in-frame clones, some missing. This sample has approximately 500,000 clones, with nearly 80% found just once. The material sequenced was PBMCs. The receptors shown here come from a middle-aged woman in good health. Some clones in this sample may be carry-over from other donors' samples. The CDR3 runs from the conserved cysteine through the conserved F or W. D genes are given only for firm matches. Part of the rows lack a size; the others show once, few, many or a class for expanded clones.

D gene	clone size	J gene	V gene	CDR3 protein	CDR3 DNA
TRBD2	.	TRBJ2-1	TRBV15	CATSRDRLAGTNEQFF	TGTGCCACCAGCAGAGATCGGCTAGCGGGTACCAATGAGCAGTTCTTC
.	.	TRBJ2-3	TRBV29-1	CSVEVRSTDTQYF	TGCAGCGTTGAGGTGCGGAGCACAGATACGCAGTATTTT
TRBD2	.	TRBJ2-1	TRBV19	CASSVAGASYNEQFF	TGTGCCAGTAGCGTGGCGGGAGCGTCCTACAATGAGCAGTTCTTC
TRBD1	.	TRBJ2-1	TRBV6-6	CASRDWDSEIDEQFF	TGTGCCAGCAGAGATTGGGACAGCGAGATCGATGAGCAGTTCTTC
.	.	TRBJ1-1	TRBV5-1	CASSLAKRPGENTEAFF	TGCGCCAGCAGCTTGGCAAAACGACCGGGAGAGAACACTGAAGCTTTCTTT
.	.	TRBJ2-3	TRBV4-2	CASSQEEGVGSDTQYF	TGTGCCAGCAGCCAAGAGGAAGGGGTGGGGTCTGATACGCAGTATTTT
.	.	TRBJ2-1	TRBV6-4	CASSDGRSSYNEQFF	TGTGCCAGCAGTGACGGACGTAGCTCCTACAATGAGCAGTTCTTC
TRBD2	once	TRBJ2-1	TRBV27	CASSLWASGSVEQFF	TGTGCCAGCAGTTTATGGGCTAGCGGGAGTGTTGAGCAGTTCTTC
TRBD2	.	TRBJ2-1	TRBV9	CASSVGDYYNEQFF	TGTGCCAGCAGCGTAGGGGACTACTACAATGAGCAGTTCTTC
.	.	TRBJ2-1	TRBV29-1	CSVEEISYNEQFF	TGCAGCGTTGAAGAAATCTCCTACAATGAGCAGTTCTTC
.	.	TRBJ2-7	TRBV5-4	CASSALSSDPYEQYF	TGTGCCAGCAGCGCACTCTCTAGCGACCCCTACGAGCAGTACTTC
TRBD2	.	TRBJ2-2	TRBV27	CASSLSGLADLNTGELFF	TGTGCCAGCAGTCTCTCGGGGCTAGCGGACTTAAACACCGGGGAGCTGTTTTTT
.	.	TRBJ1-4	TRBV29-1	CSVDGVQGGNEKLFF	TGCAGCGTTGATGGGGTACAGGGTGGGAATGAAAAACTGTTTTTT
.	.	TRBJ1-1	TRBV4-2	CASSQGGTQGDTEAFF	TGTGCCAGCAGCCAAGGAGGAACCCAGGGCGACACTGAAGCTTTCTTT
TRBD2	.	TRBJ2-1	TRBV18	CASSPVGLAASYNEQFF	TGTGCCAGCTCCCCAGTGGGACTAGCGGCCTCCTACAATGAGCAGTTCTTC
.	.	TRBJ1-3	TRBV9	CASSVATQMVGRGNTIYF	TGTGCCAGCAGCGTAGCTACCCAGATGGTGGGCCGTGGAAACACCATATATTTT
TRBD1	.	TRBJ2-7	TRBV2	CASHPWTGGDEQYF	TGTGCCAGCCACCCCTGGACAGGGGGGGACGAGCAGTACTTC
.	few	TRBJ1-1	TRBV10-2	CASRNTNTEAFF	TGCGCCAGCAGGAACACGAACACTGAAGCTTTCTTT
TRBD2	.	TRBJ2-3	TRBV30	CAWGPSGGPTDTQYF	TGTGCCTGGGGCCCGAGCGGGGGTCCGACAGATACGCAGTATTTT
.	.	TRBJ1-2	TRBV2	CASRGSSVAGYTF	TGTGCCAGCAGAGGGTCATCCGTGGCAGGCTACACCTTC
.	.	TRBJ1-4	TRBV10-3	CAISEGGLNEKLFF	TGTGCCATCAGTGAGGGAGGCCTTAATGAAAAACTGTTTTTT
TRBD2	.	TRBJ2-1	TRBV5-1	CASSLVLAGHNEQFF	TGCGCCAGCAGCTTGGTTCTAGCGGGACACAATGAGCAGTTCTTC
.	.	TRBJ2-3	TRBV7-2	CASSLAPGPRPTDTQYF	TGTGCCAGCAGCTTAGCCCCCGGACCACGTCCCACAGATACGCAGTATTTT
.	.	TRBJ2-7	TRBV28	CASQDSFYEQYF	TGTGCCAGCCAAGACAGCTTCTACGAGCAGTACTTC
.	.	TRBJ2-1	TRBV6-5	CASSLHRAGEQFF	TGTGCCAGCAGTCTTCACAGGGCCGGTGAGCAGTTCTTC
TRBD2	once	TRBJ2-2	TRBV2	CASSVLAGGNTGELFF	TGTGCCAGCAGCGTACTAGCGGGGGGGAACACCGGGGAGCTGTTTTTT
.	.	TRBJ1-5	TRBV6-5	CASRGNSNQPQHF	TGTGCCAGCAGAGGAAATAGCAATCAGCCCCAGCATTTT
.	.	TRBJ1-1	TRBV28	CASIERKANTEAFF	TGTGCCAGCATAGAACGGAAGGCTAACACTGAAGCTTTCTTT
TRBD1	.	TRBJ2-2	TRBV10-2	CASSRQGPLTGELFF	TGCGCCAGCAGTAGACAGGGGCCGCTCACCGGGGAGCTGTTTTTT
.	many	TRBJ1-1	TRBV6-6	CASSLATGNTEAFF	TGTGCCAGCAGTCTAGCGACAGGCAACACTGAAGCTTTCTTT
.	many	TRBJ1-5	TRBV10-2	CASSDHRQPQHF	TGCGCCAGCAGTGACCACAGACAGCCCCAGCATTTT
TRBD2	.	TRBJ2-7	TRBV6-1	CASRDGLAGVSEQYF	TGTGCCAGCAGGGACGGACTAGCGGGAGTTTCCGAGCAGTACTTC
.	medium-sized	TRBJ2-1	TRBV11-2	CASSSNPMGGQFF	TGTGCCAGCAGCTCCAACCCAATGGGCGGGCAGTTCTTC
TRBD2	.	TRBJ2-7	TRBV4-1	CASSQSGIPYEQYF	TGCGCCAGCAGCCAAAGCGGGATCCCCTACGAGCAGTACTTC
TRBD2	.	TRBJ2-6	TRBV5-6	CASSLGTSSGANVLTF	TGTGCCAGCAGCTTGGGGACTAGCTCTGGGGCCAACGTCCTGACTTTC
TRBD2	.	TRBJ2-7	TRBV4-2	CASSQVGSGTSSYEQYF	TGTGCCAGCAGCCAGGTGGGTAGCGGGACGAGCTCCTACGAGCAGTACTTC
TRBD2	.	TRBJ2-5	TRBV5-4	CASSFTSGSNQETQYF	TGTGCCAGCAGCTTTACTAGCGGGAGTAACCAAGAGACCCAGTACTTC
.	few	TRBJ2-7	TRBV25-1	CASSVGTQIYEQYF	TGTGCCAGCAGTGTCGGGACTCAGATCTACGAGCAGTACTTC
.	.	TRBJ2-5	TRBV5-5	CASSVKGGEQETQYF	TGTGCCAGCAGCGTGAAGGGAGGAGAGCAAGAGACCCAGTACTTC
.	few	TRBJ2-3	TRBV2	CASSEKGHSNTQYF	TGTGCCAGCAGTGAAAAGGGACACTCGAATACGCAGTATTTT
.	.	TRBJ2-3	TRBV10-2	CASSPARSSTDTQYF	TGCGCCAGCAGTCCGGCCCGGTCTAGCACAGATACGCAGTATTTT
TRBD2	.	TRBJ2-1	TRBV29-1	CSAPKWRERGNEQFF	TGCAGCGCCCCAAAGTGGCGGGAGAGGGGCAATGAGCAGTTCTTC
TRBD2	.	TRBJ2-7	TRBV29-1	CSVEDPRGGRRSYEQYF	TGCAGCGTTGAAGATCCCCGCGGCGGGAGGCGCTCCTACGAGCAGTACTTC
.	.	TRBJ2-1	TRBV15	CATSRDRRDEQFF	TGTGCCACCAGCAGAGATCGAAGGGATGAGCAGTTCTTC
.	.	TRBJ2-7	TRBV7-2	CASSPVVGSSYEQYF	TGTGCCAGCAGTCCAGTGGTGGGGAGCTCCTACGAGCAGTACTTC
TRBD2	.	TRBJ2-1	TRBV9	CASSAGLANNEQFF	TGTGCCAGCAGCGCGGGACTAGCAAACAATGAGCAGTTCTTC
TRBD1	.	TRBJ1-4	TRBV28	CASSLPQGATNEKLFF	TGTGCCAGCAGTTTACCGCAGGGGGCAACTAATGAAAAACTGTTTTTT